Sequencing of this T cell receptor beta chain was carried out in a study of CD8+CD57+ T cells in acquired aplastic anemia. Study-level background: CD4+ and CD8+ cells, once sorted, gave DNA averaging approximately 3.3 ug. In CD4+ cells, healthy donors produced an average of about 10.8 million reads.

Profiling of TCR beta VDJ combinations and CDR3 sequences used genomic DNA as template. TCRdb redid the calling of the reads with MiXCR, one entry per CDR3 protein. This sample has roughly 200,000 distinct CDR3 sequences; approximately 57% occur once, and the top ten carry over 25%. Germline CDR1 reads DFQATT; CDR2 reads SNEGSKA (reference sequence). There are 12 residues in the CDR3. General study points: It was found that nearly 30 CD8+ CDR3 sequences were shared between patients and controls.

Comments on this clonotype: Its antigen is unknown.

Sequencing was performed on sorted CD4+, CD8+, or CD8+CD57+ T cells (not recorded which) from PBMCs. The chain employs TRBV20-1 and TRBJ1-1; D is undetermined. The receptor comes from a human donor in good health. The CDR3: CSERGRSTEAFF. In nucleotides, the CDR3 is TGCAGCGAACGGGGAAGGAGCACTGAAGCTTTCTTT.